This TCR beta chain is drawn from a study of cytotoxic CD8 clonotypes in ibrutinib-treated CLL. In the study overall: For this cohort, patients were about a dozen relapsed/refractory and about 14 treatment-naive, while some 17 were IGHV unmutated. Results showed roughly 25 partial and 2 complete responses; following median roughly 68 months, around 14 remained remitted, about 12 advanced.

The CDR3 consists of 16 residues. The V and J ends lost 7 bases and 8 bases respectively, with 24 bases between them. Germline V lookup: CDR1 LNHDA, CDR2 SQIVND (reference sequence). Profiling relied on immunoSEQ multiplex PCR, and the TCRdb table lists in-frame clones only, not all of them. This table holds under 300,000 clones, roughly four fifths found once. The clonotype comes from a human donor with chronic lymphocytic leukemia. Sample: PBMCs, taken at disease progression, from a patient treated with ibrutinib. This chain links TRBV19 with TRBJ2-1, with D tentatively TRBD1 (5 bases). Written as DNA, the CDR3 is TGTGCCAGTACCACAAACCTGCGAGTGGGGCAATATGAGCAGTTCTTC. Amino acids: CASTTNLRVGQYEQFF.